The rows below give T cell receptor beta chains drawn from one sample of a study of Tregs in tolerant kidney transplant recipients. The method was immunoSEQ multiplex PCR; TCRdb's version includes in-frame clones alone and lacks a portion of them. The sample includes 20,000 to 25,000 clones, 81% of them seen just once. Here the sequenced sample was CD8+ T cells from blood (PBMCs), taken 6 months after the transplant. These receptors were obtained from a human patient who received a combined kidney and bone marrow transplant. The graft donor may have contributed some T cells. The CDR3 runs from the conserved cysteine through the conserved F or W. D genes are given only for firm matches. The size of a clone is reported for some rows only, either as once, few or many, or as a class for expanded clones.

clone size | J gene | V gene | D gene | CDR3 protein | CDR3 DNA
. | TRBJ2-1 | TRBV6-1 | TRBD1 | CASKDRVYNEQFF | TGTGCCAGCAAGGACAGGGTTTACAATGAGCAGTTCTTC
. | TRBJ2-3 | TRBV7-3 | . | CASSFLATGDTQYF | TGTGCCAGCAGCTTTCTCGCTACGGGAGATACGCAGTATTTT
. | TRBJ2-2 | TRBV10-3 | . | CAAAGGETGTGELFF | TGTGCCGCCGCCGGCGGGGAGACGGGCACCGGGGAGCTGTTTTTT
. | TRBJ2-7 | TRBV11-2 | TRBD2 | CASSLRLAEIYEQYF | TGTGCCAGCAGCCTCCGGCTAGCGGAAATATACGAGCAGTACTTC
. | TRBJ2-1 | TRBV19 | . | CASSISYAEHNEQFF | TGTGCCAGTAGTATATCTTACGCTGAGCACAATGAGCAGTTCTTC
. | TRBJ2-7 | TRBV19 | . | CASRGETGLPYEQYF | TGTGCCAGTAGAGGGGAAACAGGCCTACCCTACGAGCAGTACTTC
few | TRBJ2-2 | TRBV7-2 | . | CASSPIGVTGELFF | TGTGCCAGCAGCCCAATAGGGGTTACCGGGGAGCTGTTTTTT
. | TRBJ2-7 | TRBV5-6 | TRBD1 | CASSIGQEPSYEQYF | TGTGCCAGCAGCATCGGACAGGAGCCCTCCTACGAGCAGTACTTC
. | TRBJ2-1 | TRBV9 | . | CASSVGGLQWEQFF | TGTGCCAGCAGCGTGGGCGGGCTACAATGGGAGCAGTTCTTC
. | TRBJ2-1 | TRBV18 | TRBD2 | CASSPFPRLADEQFF | TGTGCCAGCTCACCATTCCCCCGGCTAGCGGATGAGCAGTTCTTC
. | TRBJ1-5 | TRBV4-1 | . | CASSQDERSNQPQHF | TGCGCCAGCAGCCAAGACGAACGGAGCAATCAGCCCCAGCATTTT
few | TRBJ2-7 | TRBV5-4 | TRBD2 | CASSSPGGSNYEQYF | TGTGCCAGCAGCTCCCCTGGCGGGAGCAACTACGAGCAGTACTTC
few | TRBJ2-1 | TRBV9 | . | CASSPRESAYNEQFF | TGTGCCAGCAGCCCCCGGGAGAGCGCCTACAATGAGCAGTTCTTC
. | TRBJ1-5 | TRBV4-1 | . | CASSQAGATDQPQHF | TGCGCCAGCAGCCAAGCAGGGGCTACGGATCAGCCCCAGCATTTT
. | TRBJ2-1 | TRBV5-5 | TRBD2 | CASIIAGVGEQFF | TGTGCCAGCATCATAGCGGGAGTCGGAGAGCAGTTCTTC
. | TRBJ2-1 | TRBV19 | TRBD2 | CASSPGLGLPNEQFF | TGTGCCAGTAGCCCAGGACTAGGTCTTCCGAATGAGCAGTTCTTC
. | TRBJ2-2 | TRBV27 | . | CASSLGPSTGELFF | TGTGCCAGCAGTTTAGGCCCTTCAACCGGGGAGCTGTTTTTT
. | TRBJ2-7 | TRBV7-8 | . | CASSLGPGVVEEQYF | TGTGCCAGCAGCTTAGGTCCAGGGGTTGTGGAAGAGCAGTACTTC
. | TRBJ2-7 | TRBV28 | . | CASSRLAGPEQYF | TGTGCCAGCAGTCGACTCGCCGGCCCAGAGCAGTACTTC
. | TRBJ1-1 | TRBV5-4 | TRBD1 | CASSSEGASWTEAFF | TGTGCCAGCAGCTCCGAGGGGGCCTCATGGACTGAAGCTTTCTTT
few | TRBJ2-1 | TRBV7-9 | TRBD1 | CASRPRDRGSYNEQFF | TGTGCCAGCAGACCCCGGGACAGGGGCTCCTACAATGAGCAGTTCTTC
. | TRBJ2-7 | TRBV4-3 | TRBD2 | CASSQGLAVGWQYF | TGCGCCAGCAGCCAAGGGCTAGCGGTGGGATGGCAGTACTTC
. | TRBJ2-7 | TRBV20-1 | . | CSAWPGYEQYF | TGCAGTGCTTGGCCGGGGTACGAGCAGTACTTC
. | TRBJ2-5 | TRBV7-3 | . | CASSYQGGETQYF | TGTGCCAGCAGCTACCAGGGGGGAGAGACCCAGTACTTC
few | TRBJ2-7 | TRBV9 | TRBD2 | CASSPPTSGRGHEQYF | TGTGCCAGCAGCCCCCCGACTAGCGGGAGGGGGCACGAGCAGTACTTC
. | TRBJ2-3 | TRBV2 | . | CASTGGSTDTQYF | TGTGCCAGCACCGGCGGGAGCACAGATACGCAGTATTTT
. | TRBJ2-7 | TRBV4-3 | TRBD2 | CASSQDDREGLYEQYF | TGCGCCAGCAGCCAAGACGACCGGGAGGGCCTTTACGAGCAGTACTTC
. | TRBJ2-2 | TRBV4-3 | TRBD1 | CASSPDRGIGELFF | TGCGCCAGCAGCCCGGACAGGGGCATCGGGGAGCTGTTTTTT
. | TRBJ2-3 | TRBV5-1 | TRBD2 | CASSLLAGGKDTQYF | TGCGCCAGCAGCTTACTAGCGGGGGGTAAAGATACGCAGTATTTT
. | TRBJ2-1 | TRBV15 | TRBD1 | CATSSGDSGNNEQFF | TGTGCCACCAGCAGTGGGGACAGTGGGAACAATGAGCAGTTCTTC
. | TRBJ1-5 | TRBV5-4 | . | CASSPRGGVDQPQHF | TGCGCCAGCAGCCCTCGTGGGGGGGTGGATCAGCCCCAGCATTTT
. | TRBJ1-2 | TRBV6-5 | TRBD1 | CASSTRDRMGESYTF | TGTGCCAGCAGTACCCGGGACAGAATGGGGGAGAGCTACACCTTC
. | TRBJ2-3 | TRBV29-1 | TRBD2 | CSVGSGDGTDTQYF | TGCAGCGTTGGGAGCGGGGACGGCACAGATACGCAGTATTTT
once | TRBJ1-4 | TRBV7-9 | . | CASSLSTGELEKLFF | TGTGCCAGCAGCCTGTCGACAGGAGAGCTTGAAAAACTGTTTTTT
once | TRBJ2-6 | TRBV6-5 | . | CASSLSSGANVLTF | TGTGCCAGCAGTCTCTCGTCTGGGGCCAACGTCCTGACTTTC
. | TRBJ2-5 | TRBV23-1 | TRBD1 | CASSPTTGPRETQYF | TGCGCCAGCAGTCCCACGACAGGGCCTCGTGAGACCCAGTACTTC
. | TRBJ2-5 | TRBV5-1 | TRBD2 | CASSRRERREGETQYF | TGCGCCAGCAGCCGGAGGGAGCGGCGGGAGGGGGAGACCCAGTACTTC
. | TRBJ2-1 | TRBV5-1 | TRBD2 | CASSSGLVNEQFF | TGCGCCAGCAGCTCGGGACTAGTCAATGAGCAGTTCTTC
few | TRBJ2-5 | TRBV14 | . | CASSQNIGETQYF | TGTGCCAGCAGCCAGAACATAGGGGAAACCCAGTACTTC
. | TRBJ2-2 | TRBV27 | . | CASSYYTGELFF | TGTGCCAGCAGTTACTACACCGGGGAGCTGTTTTTT
. | TRBJ2-1 | TRBV5-6 | TRBD2 | CASSGTSGPVWYNEQFF | TGTGCCAGCAGCGGAACTAGCGGGCCGGTCTGGTACAATGAGCAGTTCTTC
. | TRBJ1-2 | TRBV13 | . | CASSLVNNYGYTF | TGTGCCAGCAGCTTAGTTAATAACTATGGCTACACCTTC
. | TRBJ2-2 | TRBV7-6 | . | CASSLATVYTGELFF | TGTGCCAGCAGCTTAGCAACGGTCTACACCGGGGAGCTGTTTTTT
. | TRBJ1-1 | TRBV28 | TRBD1 | CASEYWTGVGEAFF | TGTGCCAGCGAGTATTGGACAGGGGTTGGTGAAGCTTTCTTT
. | TRBJ2-3 | TRBV5-1 | TRBD2 | CASSLAHGRADTQYF | TGCGCCAGCAGCTTGGCCCACGGGAGGGCAGATACGCAGTATTTT
few | TRBJ2-7 | TRBV2 | TRBD2 | CASNKREGVEQYF | TGTGCCAGCAATAAGCGGGAGGGGGTCGAGCAGTACTTC
. | TRBJ2-1 | TRBV13 | TRBD2 | CASSLKDIAGGARYNEQFF | TGTGCCAGCAGCTTGAAGGATATAGCGGGGGGGGCTAGATACAATGAGCAGTTCTTC
. | TRBJ2-7 | TRBV7-9 | TRBD2 | CASSLIRGGAYEQYF | TGTGCCAGCAGCTTAATTCGCGGGGGGGCCTACGAGCAGTACTTC
few | TRBJ1-6 | TRBV7-9 | TRBD1 | CASSPRGTVGNSPLHF | TGTGCCAGCAGCCCTAGGGGGACAGTTGGTAATTCACCCCTCCACTTT
. | TRBJ2-5 | TRBV5-6 | TRBD2 | CASSLYRGRGGRETQYF | TGTGCCAGCAGCTTGTATAGGGGGCGGGGGGGCCGTGAGACCCAGTACTTC
. | TRBJ2-6 | TRBV2 | TRBD1 | CASIYGTAYSGANVLTF | TGTGCCAGCATTTACGGGACAGCCTACTCTGGGGCCAACGTCCTGACTTTC
few | TRBJ1-3 | TRBV18 | . | CASSPTTMGPAGTIYF | TGTGCCAGCTCACCTACTACCATGGGCCCGGCGGGCACCATATATTTT
few | TRBJ2-5 | TRBV9 | TRBD2 | CASSVGNSGGVETQYF | TGTGCCAGCAGCGTAGGTAATAGCGGGGGTGTGGAGACCCAGTACTTC